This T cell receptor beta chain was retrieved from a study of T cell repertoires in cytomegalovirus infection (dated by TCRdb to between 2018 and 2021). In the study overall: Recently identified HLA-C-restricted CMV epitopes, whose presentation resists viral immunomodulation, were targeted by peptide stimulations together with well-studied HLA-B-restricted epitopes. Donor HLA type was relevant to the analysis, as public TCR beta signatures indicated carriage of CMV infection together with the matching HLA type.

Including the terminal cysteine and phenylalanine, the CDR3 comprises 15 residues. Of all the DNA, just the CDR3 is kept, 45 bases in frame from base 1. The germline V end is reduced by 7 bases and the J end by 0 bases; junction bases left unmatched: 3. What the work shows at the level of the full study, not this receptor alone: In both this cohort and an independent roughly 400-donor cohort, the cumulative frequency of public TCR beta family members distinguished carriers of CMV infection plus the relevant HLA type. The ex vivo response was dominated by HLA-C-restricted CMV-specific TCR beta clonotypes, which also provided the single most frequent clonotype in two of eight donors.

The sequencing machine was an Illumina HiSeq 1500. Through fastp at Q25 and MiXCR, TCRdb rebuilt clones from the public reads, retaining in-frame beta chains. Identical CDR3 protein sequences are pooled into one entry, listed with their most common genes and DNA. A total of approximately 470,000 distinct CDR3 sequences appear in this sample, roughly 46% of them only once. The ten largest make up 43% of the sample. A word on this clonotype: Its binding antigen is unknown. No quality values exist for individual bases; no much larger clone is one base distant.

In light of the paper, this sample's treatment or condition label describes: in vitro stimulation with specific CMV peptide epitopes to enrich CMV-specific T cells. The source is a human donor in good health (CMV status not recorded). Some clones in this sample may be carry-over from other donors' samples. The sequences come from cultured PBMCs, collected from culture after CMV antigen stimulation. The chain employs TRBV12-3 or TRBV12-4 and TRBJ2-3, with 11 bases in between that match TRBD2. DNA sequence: TGTGCCAGCATACGACTAGCGGGAAGCACAGATACGCAGTATTTT. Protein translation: CASIRLAGSTDTQYF.